The following is a TCR beta chain sequence with its context. Its specificity is not known. Use of 60 Vbeta and 13 Jbeta primers characterized the PCR. Using immunoSEQ multiplex PCR, the repertoire was profiled, and TCRdb retains in-frame clones only, with some absent. The repertoire holds 200,000 to 250,000 clones, with around 80% as singletons. The data are from a study of cytomegalovirus exposure and HLA in healthy donors. The study, taken as a whole, reports: Common viral pathogens seemed to be connected with several of the most significant clusters, according to a later analysis. Follow-up analysis later connected one missense variant in DCLRE1C with trimming of TCR beta V- and J-genes.

CDR1 LGHNA and CDR2 YSLEER come from the germline V gene. Trimming stripped 4 bases from V and 2 bases from J, with 14 bases between. The CDR3 consists of 15 residues. The sequencing input was PBMCs. The sequence was collected from a woman aged 40 to 55 in good health and CMV-seropositive. The chain joins TRBV4-3 to TRBJ1-1; tentative D call: TRBD1 (6 bases). The CDR3 bases are TGCGCCAGCAGCCTTACCAGGGGTGGTAACACTGAAGCTTTCTTT. Residues: CASSLTRGGNTEAFF.